This T cell receptor beta chain was captured by sequencing in a study of tumor and adjacent non-tumor tissue in lung cancer. Points on this clonotype: Mismatch with germline at one junction end may stem from a read error.

Germline V gene sequence: CDR1 SGHNT, CDR2 YYREEE (reference sequence). The length of the CDR3 is 13 residues. Three rounds of nested PCR, following a modified ARM-PCR protocol, produced the TCRbeta library. TCRdb called the multiplex PCR reads again in MiXCR, with one record for every CDR3 protein. There are 220,000 or so distinct CDR3 sequences in the sample; approximately 74% occur only once, and less than 25% lies in the top ten. The template was RNA from unsorted bulk tissue. The J gene is TRBJ1-4, the V gene TRBV5-4; D ambiguous. Sequences were obtained from lung tumor tissue. The clonotype was recovered from a man aged 60 to 69 with non-small cell lung cancer. CDR3 DNA: TGTGTCAGCAGCTCTCAGCAGAATGAAAAACTGTTTTTT. It encodes CVSSSQQNEKLFF.